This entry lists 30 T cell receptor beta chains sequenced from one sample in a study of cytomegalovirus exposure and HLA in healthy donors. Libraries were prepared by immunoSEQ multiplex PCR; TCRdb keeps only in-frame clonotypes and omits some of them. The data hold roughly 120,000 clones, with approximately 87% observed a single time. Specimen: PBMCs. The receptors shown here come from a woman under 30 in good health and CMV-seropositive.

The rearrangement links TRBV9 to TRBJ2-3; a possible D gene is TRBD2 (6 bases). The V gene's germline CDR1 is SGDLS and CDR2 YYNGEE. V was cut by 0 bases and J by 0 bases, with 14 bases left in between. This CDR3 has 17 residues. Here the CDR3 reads CASSVDPAGTSTDTQYF. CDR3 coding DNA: TGTGCCAGCAGCGTAGACCCCGCGGGGACTAGCACAGATACGCAGTATTTT.

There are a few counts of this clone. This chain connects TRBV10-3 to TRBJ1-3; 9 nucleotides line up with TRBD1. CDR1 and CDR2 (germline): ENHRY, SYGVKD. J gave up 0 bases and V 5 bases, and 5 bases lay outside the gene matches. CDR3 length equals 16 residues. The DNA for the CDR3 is TGTGCCATCAGTTTAACAGGGGGCAGCTCTGGAAACACCATATATTTT. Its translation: CAISLTGGSSGNTIYF.

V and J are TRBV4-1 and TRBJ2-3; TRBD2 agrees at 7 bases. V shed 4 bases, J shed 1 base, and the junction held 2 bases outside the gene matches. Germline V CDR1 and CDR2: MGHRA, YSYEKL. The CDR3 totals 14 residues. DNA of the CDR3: TGCGCCAGCAGCCGGGGAGGGGGCACAGATACGCAGTATTTT. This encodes CASSRGGGTDTQYF.

The CDR3 DNA follows: TGTGCCAGCAGCGTAGATGGTAGCGGGAGTTTTGGAGATACGCAGTATTTT. Protein: CASSVDGSGSFGDTQYF. The rearrangement uses TRBV9 and TRBJ2-3; 9 bases align to TRBD2. The V gene end was trimmed by 0 bases and the J gene end by 5 bases; junction bases not matched to a gene: 10. The CDR3 is 17 residues long. CDR1 and CDR2 from the germline V gene are SGDLS and YYNGEE.

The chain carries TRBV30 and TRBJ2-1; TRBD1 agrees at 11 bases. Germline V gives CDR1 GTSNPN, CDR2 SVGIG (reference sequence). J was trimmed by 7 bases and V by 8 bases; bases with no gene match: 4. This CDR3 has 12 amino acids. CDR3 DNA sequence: TGTGCCAGAGGGACAGGGGGGAATGAGCAGTTCTTC. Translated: CARGTGGNEQFF.

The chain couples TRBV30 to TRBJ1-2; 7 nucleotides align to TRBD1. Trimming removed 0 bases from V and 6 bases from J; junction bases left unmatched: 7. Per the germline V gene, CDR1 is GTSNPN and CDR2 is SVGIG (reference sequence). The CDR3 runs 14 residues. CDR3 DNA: TGTGCCTGGAGTGTAAACGAAGGGACAGATGGCTACACCTTC. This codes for CAWSVNEGTDGYTF.

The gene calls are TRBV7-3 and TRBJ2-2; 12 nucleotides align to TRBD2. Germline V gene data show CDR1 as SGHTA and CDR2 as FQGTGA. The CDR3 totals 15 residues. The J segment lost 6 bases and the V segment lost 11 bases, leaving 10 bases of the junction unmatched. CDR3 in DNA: TGTGCCGATCGGACTAGCGGGGTTTGTGCCGGGGAGCTGTTTTTT. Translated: CADRTSGVCAGELFF.

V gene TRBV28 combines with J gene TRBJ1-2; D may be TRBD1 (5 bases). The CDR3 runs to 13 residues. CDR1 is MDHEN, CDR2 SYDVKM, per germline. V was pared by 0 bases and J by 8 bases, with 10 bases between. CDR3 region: CASSLWTAQGYTF. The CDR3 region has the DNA TGTGCCAGCAGTTTATGGACAGCACAGGGCTACACCTTC.

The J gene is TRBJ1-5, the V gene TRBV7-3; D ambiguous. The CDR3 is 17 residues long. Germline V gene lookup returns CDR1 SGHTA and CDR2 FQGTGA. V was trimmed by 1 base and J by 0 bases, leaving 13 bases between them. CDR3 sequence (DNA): TGTGCCAGCAGCTTAATTTACAGTCCTAATAGCAATCAGCCCCAGCATTTT. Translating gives CASSLIYSPNSNQPQHF.

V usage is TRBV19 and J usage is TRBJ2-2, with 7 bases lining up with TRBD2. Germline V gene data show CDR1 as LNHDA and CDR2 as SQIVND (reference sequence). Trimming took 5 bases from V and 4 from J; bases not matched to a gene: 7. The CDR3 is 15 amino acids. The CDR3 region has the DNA TGTGCCAGTAGTGAACGGGGGGTGATCACCGGGGAGCTGTTTTTT. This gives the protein CASSERGVITGELFF.

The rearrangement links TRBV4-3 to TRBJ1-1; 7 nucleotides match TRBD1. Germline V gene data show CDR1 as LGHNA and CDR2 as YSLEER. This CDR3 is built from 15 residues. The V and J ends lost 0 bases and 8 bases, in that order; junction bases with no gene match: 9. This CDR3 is CASSQEAPGGEEAFF. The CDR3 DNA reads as TGCGCCAGCAGCCAAGAAGCTCCAGGGGGTGAAGAAGCTTTCTTT.

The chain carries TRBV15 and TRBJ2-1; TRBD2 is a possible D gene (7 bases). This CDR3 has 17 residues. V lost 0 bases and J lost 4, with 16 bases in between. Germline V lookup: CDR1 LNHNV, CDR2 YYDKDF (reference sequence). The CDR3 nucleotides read TGTGCCACCAGCAGAGATTCGCGGGCGGGGGCTTACAATGAGCAGTTCTTC. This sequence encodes CATSRDSRAGAYNEQFF.

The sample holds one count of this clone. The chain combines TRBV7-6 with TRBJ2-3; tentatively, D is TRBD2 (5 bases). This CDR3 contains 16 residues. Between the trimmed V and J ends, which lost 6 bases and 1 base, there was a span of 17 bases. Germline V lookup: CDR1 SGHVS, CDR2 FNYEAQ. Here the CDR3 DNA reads TGTGCCAGCAGTCTTCTAAGCGGAAGGGGCACAGATACGCAGTATTTT. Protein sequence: CASSLLSGRGTDTQYF.

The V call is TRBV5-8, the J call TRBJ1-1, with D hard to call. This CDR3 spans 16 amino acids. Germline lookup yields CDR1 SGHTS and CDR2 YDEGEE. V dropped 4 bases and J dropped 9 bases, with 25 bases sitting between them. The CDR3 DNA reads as TGTGCCAGCAGCGGGCTAGCAGTGGACTCACAAAGAAAAGCTTTCTTT. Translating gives CASSGLAVDSQRKAFF.

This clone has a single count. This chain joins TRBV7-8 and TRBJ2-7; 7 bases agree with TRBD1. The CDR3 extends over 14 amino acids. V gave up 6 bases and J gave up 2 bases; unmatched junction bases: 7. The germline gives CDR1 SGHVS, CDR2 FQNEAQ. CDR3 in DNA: TGTGCCAGCAGTTCGACAGGGTCCCCCTACGAGCAGTACTTC. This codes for CASSSTGSPYEQYF.

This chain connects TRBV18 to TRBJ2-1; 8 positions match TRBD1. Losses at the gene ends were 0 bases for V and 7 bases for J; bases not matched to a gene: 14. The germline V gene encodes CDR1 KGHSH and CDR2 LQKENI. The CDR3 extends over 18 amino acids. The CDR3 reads CASSPPNTRQGNLNEQFF. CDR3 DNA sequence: TGTGCCAGCTCACCACCGAATACTAGACAGGGGAACCTTAATGAGCAGTTCTTC.

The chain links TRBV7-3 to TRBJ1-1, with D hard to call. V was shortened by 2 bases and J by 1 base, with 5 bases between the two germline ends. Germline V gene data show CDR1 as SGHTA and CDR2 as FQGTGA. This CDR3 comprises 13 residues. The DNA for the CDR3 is TGTGCCAGCAGCTTATGGCCGAACACTGAAGCTTTCTTT. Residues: CASSLWPNTEAFF.

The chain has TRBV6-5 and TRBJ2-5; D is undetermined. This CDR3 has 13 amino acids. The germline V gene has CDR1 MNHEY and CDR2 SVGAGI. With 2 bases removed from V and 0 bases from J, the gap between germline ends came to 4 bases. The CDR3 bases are TGTGCCAGCAGTTACGTAAACCAAGAGACCCAGTACTTC. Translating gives CASSYVNQETQYF.

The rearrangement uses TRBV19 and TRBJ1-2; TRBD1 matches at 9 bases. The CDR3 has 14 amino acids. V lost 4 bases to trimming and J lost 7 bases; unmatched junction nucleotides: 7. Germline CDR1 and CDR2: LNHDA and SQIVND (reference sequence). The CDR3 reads CASSRPGQGTGYTF. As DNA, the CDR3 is TGTGCCAGTAGTAGACCGGGACAGGGTACTGGCTACACCTTC.

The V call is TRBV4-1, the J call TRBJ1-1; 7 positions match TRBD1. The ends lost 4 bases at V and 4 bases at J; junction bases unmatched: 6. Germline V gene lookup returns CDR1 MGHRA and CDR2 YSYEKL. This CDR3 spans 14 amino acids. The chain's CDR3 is CASSPQGLSTEAFF. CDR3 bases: TGCGCCAGCAGCCCACAGGGGTTAAGCACTGAAGCTTTCTTT.

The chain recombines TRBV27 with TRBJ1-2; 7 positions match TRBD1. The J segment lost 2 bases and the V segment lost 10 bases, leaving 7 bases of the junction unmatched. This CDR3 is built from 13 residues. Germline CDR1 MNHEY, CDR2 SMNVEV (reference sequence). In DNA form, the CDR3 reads TGTGCCACTCAGGGACAGAGCAACTATGGCTACACCTTC. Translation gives CATQGQSNYGYTF.

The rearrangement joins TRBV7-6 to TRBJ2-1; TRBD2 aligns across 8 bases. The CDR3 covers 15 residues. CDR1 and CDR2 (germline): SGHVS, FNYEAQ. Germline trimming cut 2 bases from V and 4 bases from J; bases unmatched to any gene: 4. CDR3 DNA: TGTGCCAGCAGCTTAACTAGCGGCCCATACAATGAGCAGTTCTTC. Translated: CASSLTSGPYNEQFF.

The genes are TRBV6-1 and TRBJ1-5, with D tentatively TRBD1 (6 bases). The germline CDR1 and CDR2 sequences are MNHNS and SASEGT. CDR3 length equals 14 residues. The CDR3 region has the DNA TGTGCAACAGAGGGGGATTATAGCAATCAGCCCCAGCATTTT. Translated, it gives CATEGDYSNQPQHF.

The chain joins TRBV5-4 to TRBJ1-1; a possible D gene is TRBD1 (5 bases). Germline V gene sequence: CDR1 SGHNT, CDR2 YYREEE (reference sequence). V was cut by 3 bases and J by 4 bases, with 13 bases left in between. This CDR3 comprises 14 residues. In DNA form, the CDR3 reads TGTGCCAGCAGCTCGCAGGGTTGGGGCACTGAAGCTTTCTTT. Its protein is CASSSQGWGTEAFF.

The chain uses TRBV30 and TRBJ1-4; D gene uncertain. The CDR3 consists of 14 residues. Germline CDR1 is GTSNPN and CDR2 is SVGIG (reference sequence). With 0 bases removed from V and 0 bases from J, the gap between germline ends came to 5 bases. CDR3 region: CAWSVQSTNEKLFF. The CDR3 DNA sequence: TGTGCCTGGAGTGTACAGTCAACTAATGAAAAACTGTTTTTT.

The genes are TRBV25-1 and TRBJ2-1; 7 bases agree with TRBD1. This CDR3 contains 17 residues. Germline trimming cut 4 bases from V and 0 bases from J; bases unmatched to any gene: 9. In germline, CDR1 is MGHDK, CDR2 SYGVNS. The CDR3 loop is CASSARQGTPSYNEQFF. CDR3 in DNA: TGTGCCAGCAGTGCCCGACAGGGAACTCCCTCCTACAATGAGCAGTTCTTC.

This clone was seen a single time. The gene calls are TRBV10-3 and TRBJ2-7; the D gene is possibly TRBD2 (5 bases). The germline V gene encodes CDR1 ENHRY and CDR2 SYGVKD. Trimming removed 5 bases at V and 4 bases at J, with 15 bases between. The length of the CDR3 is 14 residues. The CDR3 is CAISQEGSGYEQYF. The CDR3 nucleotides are TGTGCCATCAGTCAAGAAGGGAGTGGGTACGAGCAGTACTTC.

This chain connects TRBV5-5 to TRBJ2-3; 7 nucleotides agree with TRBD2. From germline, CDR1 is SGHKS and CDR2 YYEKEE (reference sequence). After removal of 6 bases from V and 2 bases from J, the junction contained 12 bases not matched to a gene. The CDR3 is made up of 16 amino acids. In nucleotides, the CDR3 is TGTGCCAGCATGGAGAGGGCTAGCGGCACCACAGATACGCAGTATTTT. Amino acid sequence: CASMERASGTTDTQYF.

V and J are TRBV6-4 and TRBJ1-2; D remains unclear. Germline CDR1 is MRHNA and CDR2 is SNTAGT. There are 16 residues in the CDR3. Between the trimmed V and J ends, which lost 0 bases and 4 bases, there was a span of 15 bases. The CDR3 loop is CASSDSILAAFYGYTF. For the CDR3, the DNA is TGTGCCAGCAGTGACTCGATCTTGGCGGCCTTCTATGGCTACACCTTC.

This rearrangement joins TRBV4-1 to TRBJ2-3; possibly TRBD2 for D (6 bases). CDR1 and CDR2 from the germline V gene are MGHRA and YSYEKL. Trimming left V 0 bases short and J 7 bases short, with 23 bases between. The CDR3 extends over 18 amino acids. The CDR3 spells CASSQDGSLARPLNTQYF. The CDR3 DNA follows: TGCGCCAGCAGCCAAGATGGCTCCCTAGCGCGACCGTTGAATACGCAGTATTTT.